The clone carrying this T cell receptor beta chain occurred a few times. Antigen unknown. This sample is part of a study of CD8+ T cells in alopecia areata. Study in general: Twice daily, treated patients received 5 to 10 mg of oral tofacitinib. General study findings and limits: TCR sharing was clearer in mice than between patients, perhaps partly owing to patient HLA diversity.

cDNA serving as the sequencing template came from extracted, reverse transcribed RNA. The repertoire was sequenced with immunoSEQ multiplex PCR; TCRdb's copy has only in-frame clones and lacks some. The top ten clones hold 1% to 1.5% of a sample with around 250,000 clones, roughly 69% of them seen once. Lesional scalp punch biopsies and peripheral blood were collected from alopecia areata patients. The sorting of PBMCs gave CD4+ and CD8+ T cells. Trimming stripped 5 bases from V and 2 bases from J, with 12 bases between. CDR1 and CDR2 from the germline V gene are GTSNPN and SVGIG (reference sequence). The CDR3 length is 13 residues.

The specimen comprised CD4+ T cells sorted from blood, sampled at week 0. V and J are TRBV30 and TRBJ1-2, with D perhaps TRBD1 (5 bases). This TCR was recovered from a human donor with alopecia areata. This CDR3 reads CAWPSGTNYGYTF. The CDR3 DNA is TGTGCCTGGCCCTCAGGGACCAACTATGGCTACACCTTC. The full variable domain, with the rest looked up from reference TRBV30 and TRBJ1-2, is SQTIHQWPATLVQPVGSPLSLECTVEGTSNPNLYWYRQAAGRGLQLLFYSVGIGQISSEVPQNLSASRPQDRQFILSSKKLLLSDSGFYLCAWPSGTNYGYTFGSGTRLTVV.